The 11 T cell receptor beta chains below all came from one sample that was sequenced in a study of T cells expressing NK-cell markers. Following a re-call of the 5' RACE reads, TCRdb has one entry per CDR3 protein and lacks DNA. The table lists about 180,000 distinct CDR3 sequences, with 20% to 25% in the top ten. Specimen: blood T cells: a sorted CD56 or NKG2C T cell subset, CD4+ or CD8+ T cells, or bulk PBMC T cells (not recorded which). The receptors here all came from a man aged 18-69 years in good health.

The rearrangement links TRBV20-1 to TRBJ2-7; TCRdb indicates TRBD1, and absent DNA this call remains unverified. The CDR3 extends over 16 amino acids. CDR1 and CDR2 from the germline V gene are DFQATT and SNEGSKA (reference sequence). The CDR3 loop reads CSARYRGRGESSEQYF.

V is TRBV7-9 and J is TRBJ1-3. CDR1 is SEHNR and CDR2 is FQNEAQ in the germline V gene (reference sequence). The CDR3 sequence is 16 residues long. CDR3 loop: CASSSWTDSSGNTIYF.

CDR3 loop: CASSQEWKETQYF. This rearrangement joins TRBV3-1 to TRBJ2-5. The CDR3 totals 13 residues. Germline assignment: CDR1 LGHDT and CDR2 YNNKEL (reference sequence).

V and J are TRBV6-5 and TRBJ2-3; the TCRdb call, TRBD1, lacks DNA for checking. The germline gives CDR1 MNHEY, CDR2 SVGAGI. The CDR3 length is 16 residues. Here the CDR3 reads CASSYGTGGPGDTQYF.

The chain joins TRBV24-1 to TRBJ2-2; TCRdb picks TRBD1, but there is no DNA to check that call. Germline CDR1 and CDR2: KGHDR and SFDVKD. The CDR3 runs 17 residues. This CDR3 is CATSDPSGTDNTGELFF.

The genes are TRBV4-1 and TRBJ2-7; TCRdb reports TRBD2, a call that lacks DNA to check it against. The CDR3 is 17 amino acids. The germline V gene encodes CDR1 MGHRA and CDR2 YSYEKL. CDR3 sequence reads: CASSQKTSGGVSYEQYF.

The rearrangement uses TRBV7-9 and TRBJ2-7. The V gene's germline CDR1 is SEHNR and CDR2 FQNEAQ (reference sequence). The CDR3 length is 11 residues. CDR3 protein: CASSLTSEQYF.

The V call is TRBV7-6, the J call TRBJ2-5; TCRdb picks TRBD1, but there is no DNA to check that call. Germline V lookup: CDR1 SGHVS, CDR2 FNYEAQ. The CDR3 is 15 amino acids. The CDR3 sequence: CASSGIRDLGETQYF. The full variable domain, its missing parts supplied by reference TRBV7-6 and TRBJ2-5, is GAGVSQSPRYKVTKRGQDVALRCDPISGHVSLYWYRQALGQGPEFLTYFNYEAQQDKSGLPNDRFSAERPEGSISTLTIQRTEQRDSAMYRCASSGIRDLGETQYFGPGTRLLVL.

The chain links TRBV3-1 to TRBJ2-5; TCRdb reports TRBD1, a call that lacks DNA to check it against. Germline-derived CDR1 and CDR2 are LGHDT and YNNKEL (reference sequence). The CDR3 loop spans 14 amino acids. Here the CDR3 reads CASSQSGPGETQYF.

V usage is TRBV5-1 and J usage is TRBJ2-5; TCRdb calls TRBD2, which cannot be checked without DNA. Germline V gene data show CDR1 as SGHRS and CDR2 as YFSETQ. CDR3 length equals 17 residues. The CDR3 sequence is CASSPTSGGPNRETQYF.

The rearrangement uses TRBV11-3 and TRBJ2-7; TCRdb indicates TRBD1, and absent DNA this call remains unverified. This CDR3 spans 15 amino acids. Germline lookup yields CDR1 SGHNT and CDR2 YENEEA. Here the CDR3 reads CASSLGTGTNYEQYF.